This T cell receptor beta chain was sequenced during a study of CD8+ T cells in alopecia areata. CDR3 size: 13 residues. After removal of 5 bases from V and 5 bases from J, the junction contained 6 bases not matched to a gene. The germline CDR1 and CDR2 sequences are GTSNPN and SVGIG (reference sequence). Treatment here: oral pan-JAK inhibitor, 5-10 mg twice daily. Peripheral blood, together with lesional scalp punch biopsies, was collected from alopecia areata patients. RNA, once extracted, was reverse transcribed into cDNA for use as the sequencing template. The data were produced by immunoSEQ multiplex PCR, yet TCRdb's version contains in-frame clones alone and is incomplete. The profile shows hundreds of thousands of clones, roughly 60% of them singletons.

The genes are TRBV30 and TRBJ2-1, with 7 nucleotides matching TRBD1. The TCR sequence derives from a human donor with alopecia areata. The sample in question was CD4+ T cells sorted from blood, obtained around week 54, from a patient treated with tofacitinib. The CDR3 protein is CAWDPGTDNEQFF. In nucleotides, the CDR3 is TGTGCCTGGGACCCCGGGACAGACAATGAGCAGTTCTTC.